This T cell receptor beta chain was captured in a study of blood T cell repertoires in COVID-19. The germline V gene has CDR1 SGHRS and CDR2 YFSETQ. V shed 2 bases and J 4 bases; nucleotides not matched to a gene: 6. The CDR3 has 16 amino acids. Repertoires were generated with immunoSEQ multiplex PCR, while TCRdb's copy carries only in-frame clones and drops some. The sample holds 220,000 or so clones, around four fifths seen once. The source of this sequence is a man between 25 and 39 years old with active or convalescent COVID-19. The sample consisted of peripheral blood. The chain uses TRBV5-1 and TRBJ2-1, with TRBD2 matching over 10 bases. Written as DNA, the CDR3 is TGCGCCAGCAGCTTTAGCGGGAGGCTCCATTACAATGAGCAGTTCTTC. Translating it yields CASSFSGRLHYNEQFF.